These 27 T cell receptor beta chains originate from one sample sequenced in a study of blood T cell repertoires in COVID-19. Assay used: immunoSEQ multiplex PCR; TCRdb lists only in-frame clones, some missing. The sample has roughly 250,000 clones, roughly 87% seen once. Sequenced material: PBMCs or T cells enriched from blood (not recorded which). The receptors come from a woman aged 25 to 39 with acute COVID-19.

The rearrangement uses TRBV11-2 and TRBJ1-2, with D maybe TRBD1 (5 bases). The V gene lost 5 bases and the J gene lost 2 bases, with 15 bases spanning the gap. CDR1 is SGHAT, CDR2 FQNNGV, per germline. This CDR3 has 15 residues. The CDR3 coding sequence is TGTGCCAGCAGCGTAACAGGAAAGGGAAACTATGGCTACACCTTC. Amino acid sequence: CASSVTGKGNYGYTF.

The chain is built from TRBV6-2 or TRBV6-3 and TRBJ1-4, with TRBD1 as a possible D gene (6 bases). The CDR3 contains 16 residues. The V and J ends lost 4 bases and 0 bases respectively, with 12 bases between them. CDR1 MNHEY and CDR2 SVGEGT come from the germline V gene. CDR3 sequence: CASSLSTGPTNEKLFF. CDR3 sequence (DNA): TGTGCCAGCAGTTTGTCGACAGGACCAACTAATGAAAAACTGTTTTTT.

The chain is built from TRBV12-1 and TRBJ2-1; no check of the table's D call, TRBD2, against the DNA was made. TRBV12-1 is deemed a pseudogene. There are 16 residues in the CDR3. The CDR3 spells CASSFAGLSSYNEQFF. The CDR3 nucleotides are TGTGCCAGCAGCTTCGCGGGGCTCAGCTCCTACAATGAGCAGTTCTTC.

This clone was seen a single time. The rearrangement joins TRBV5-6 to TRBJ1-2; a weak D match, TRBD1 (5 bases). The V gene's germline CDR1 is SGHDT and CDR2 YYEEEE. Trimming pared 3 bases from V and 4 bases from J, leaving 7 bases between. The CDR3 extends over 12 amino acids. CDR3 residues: CASSSDSYGYTF. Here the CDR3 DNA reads TGTGCCAGCAGCTCCGACAGCTATGGCTACACCTTC.

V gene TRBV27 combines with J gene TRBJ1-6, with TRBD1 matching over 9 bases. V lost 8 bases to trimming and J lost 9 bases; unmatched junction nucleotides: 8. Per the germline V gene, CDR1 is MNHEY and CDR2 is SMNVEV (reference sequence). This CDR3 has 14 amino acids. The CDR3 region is CASAGQGLSSPLHF. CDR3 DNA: TGTGCCAGCGCAGGACAGGGGTTGAGTTCACCCCTCCACTTT.

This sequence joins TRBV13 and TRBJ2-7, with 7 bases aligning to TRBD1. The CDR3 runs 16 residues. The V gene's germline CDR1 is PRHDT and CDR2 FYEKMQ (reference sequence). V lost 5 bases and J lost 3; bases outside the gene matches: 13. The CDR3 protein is CASSQGQSVPYYEQYF. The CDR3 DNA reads TGTGCCAGCAGCCAGGGACAGTCTGTACCCTACTACGAGCAGTACTTC.

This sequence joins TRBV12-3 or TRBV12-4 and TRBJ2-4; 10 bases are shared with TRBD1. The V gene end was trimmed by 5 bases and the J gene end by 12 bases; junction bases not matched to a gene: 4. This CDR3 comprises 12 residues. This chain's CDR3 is CASSQGQGYQYF. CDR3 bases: TGTGCCAGCAGTCAGGGACAGGGGTATCAGTACTTC.

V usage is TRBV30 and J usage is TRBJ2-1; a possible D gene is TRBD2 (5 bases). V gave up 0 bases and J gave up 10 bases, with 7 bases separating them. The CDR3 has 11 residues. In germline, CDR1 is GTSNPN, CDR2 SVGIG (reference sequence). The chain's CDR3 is CAWSVRREQFF. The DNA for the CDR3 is TGTGCCTGGAGTGTAAGGAGGGAGCAGTTCTTC.

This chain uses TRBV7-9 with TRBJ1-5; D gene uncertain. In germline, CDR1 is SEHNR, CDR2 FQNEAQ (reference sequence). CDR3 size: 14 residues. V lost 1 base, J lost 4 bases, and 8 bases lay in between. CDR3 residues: CASSLVGRNQPQHF. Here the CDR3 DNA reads TGTGCCAGCAGCTTAGTGGGCAGAAATCAGCCCCAGCATTTT.

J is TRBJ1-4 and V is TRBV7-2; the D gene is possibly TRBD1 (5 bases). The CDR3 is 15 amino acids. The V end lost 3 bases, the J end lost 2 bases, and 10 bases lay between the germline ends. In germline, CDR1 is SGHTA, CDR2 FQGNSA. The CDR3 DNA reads TGTGCCAGCAGCTTGGGGGGGTTGACTAATGAAAAACTGTTTTTT. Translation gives CASSLGGLTNEKLFF.

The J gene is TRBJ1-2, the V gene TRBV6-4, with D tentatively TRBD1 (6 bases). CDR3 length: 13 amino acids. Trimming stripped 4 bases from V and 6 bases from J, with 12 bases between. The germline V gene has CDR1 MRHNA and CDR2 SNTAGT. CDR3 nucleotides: TGTGCCAGCAGTGTTACAGGGACCCATGGCTACACCTTC. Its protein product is CASSVTGTHGYTF.

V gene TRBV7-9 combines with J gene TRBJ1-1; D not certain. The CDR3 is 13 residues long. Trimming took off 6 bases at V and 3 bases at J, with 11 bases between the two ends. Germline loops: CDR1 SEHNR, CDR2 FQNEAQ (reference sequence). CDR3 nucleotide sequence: TGTGCCAGCAGGCTGGTAACGGACACTGAAGCTTTCTTT. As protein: CASRLVTDTEAFF. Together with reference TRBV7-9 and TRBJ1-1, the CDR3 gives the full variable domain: DTGVSQNPRHKITKRGQNVTFRCDPISEHNRLYWYRQTLGQGPEFLTYFQNEAQLEKSRLLSDRFSAERPKGSFSTLEIQRTEQGDSAMYLCASRLVTDTEAFFGQGTRLTVV.

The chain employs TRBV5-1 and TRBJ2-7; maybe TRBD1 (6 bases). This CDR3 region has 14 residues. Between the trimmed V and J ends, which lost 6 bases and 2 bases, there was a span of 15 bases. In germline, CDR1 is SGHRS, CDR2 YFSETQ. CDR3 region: CASKRDIGPYEQYF. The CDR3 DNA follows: TGCGCCAGCAAACGGGACATAGGTCCCTACGAGCAGTACTTC.

CDR3 coding DNA: TGTGCCAGCGAGTTGAAGAGCAATCAGCCCCAGCATTTT. It codes for CASELKSNQPQHF. The genes are TRBV2 and TRBJ1-5, with D unclear. Germline V gene lookup returns CDR1 SNHLY and CDR2 FYNNEI. There are 13 residues in the CDR3. The V gene lost 8 bases and the J gene lost 1 base, with 9 bases spanning the gap.

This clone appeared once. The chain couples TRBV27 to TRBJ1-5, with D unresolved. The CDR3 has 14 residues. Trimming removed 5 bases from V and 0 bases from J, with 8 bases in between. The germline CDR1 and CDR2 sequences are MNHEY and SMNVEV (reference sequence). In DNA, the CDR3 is TGTGCCAGCAGTCCAACAGTTAGCAATCAGCCCCAGCATTTT. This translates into CASSPTVSNQPQHF.

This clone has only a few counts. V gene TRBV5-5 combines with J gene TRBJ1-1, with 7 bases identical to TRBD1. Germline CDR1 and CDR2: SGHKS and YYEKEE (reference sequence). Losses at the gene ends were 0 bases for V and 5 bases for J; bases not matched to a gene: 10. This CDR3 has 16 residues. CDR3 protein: CASSLDRGAEKTEAFF. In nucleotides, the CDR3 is TGTGCCAGCAGCTTGGACAGGGGAGCTGAAAAAACTGAAGCTTTCTTT.

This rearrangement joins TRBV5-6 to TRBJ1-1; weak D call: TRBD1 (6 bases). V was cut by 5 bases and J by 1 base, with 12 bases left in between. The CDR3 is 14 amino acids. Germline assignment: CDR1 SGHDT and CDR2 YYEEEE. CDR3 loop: CASREDSTNTEAFF. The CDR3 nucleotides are TGTGCCAGCAGGGAGGACAGTACGAACACTGAAGCTTTCTTT.

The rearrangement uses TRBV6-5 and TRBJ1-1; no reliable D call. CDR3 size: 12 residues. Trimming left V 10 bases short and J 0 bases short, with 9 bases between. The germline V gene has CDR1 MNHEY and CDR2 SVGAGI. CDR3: CATPTMNTEAFF. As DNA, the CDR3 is TGTGCCACCCCGACAATGAACACTGAAGCTTTCTTT.

The CDR3 region has the DNA TGTGCCAGCAGCTCCCGCGGGGATAATTCACCCCTCCACTTT. Amino acids: CASSSRGDNSPLHF. V gene TRBV11-3 combines with J gene TRBJ1-6, with no clear D. This CDR3 spans 14 amino acids. Trimming took 4 bases from V and 5 from J, leaving 9 bases between them. Germline lookup yields CDR1 SGHNT and CDR2 YENEEA.

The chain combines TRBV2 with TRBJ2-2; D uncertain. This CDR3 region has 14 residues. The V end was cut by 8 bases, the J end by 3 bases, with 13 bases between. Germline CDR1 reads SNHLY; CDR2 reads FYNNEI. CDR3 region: CASETVDYTGELFF. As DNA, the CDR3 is TGTGCCAGCGAGACTGTGGATTACACCGGGGAGCTGTTTTTT.

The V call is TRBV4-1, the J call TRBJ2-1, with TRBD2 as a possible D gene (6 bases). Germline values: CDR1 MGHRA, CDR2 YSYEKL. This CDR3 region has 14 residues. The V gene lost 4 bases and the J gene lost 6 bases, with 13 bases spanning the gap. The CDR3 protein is CASSLQPGLNEQFF. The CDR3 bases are TGCGCCAGCAGCCTACAACCGGGACTCAATGAGCAGTTCTTC.

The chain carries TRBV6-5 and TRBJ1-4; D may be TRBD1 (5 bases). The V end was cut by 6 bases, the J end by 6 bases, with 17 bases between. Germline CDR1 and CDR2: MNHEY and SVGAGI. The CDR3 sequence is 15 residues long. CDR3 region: CASSDGGGGHEKLFF. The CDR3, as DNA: TGTGCCAGCAGCGACGGGGGGGGAGGTCATGAAAAACTGTTTTTT.

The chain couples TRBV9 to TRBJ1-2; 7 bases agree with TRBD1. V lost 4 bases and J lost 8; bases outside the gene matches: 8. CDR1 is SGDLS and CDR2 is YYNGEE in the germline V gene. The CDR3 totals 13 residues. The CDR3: CASSITGTAGYTF. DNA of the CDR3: TGTGCCAGCAGCATTACAGGGACAGCGGGCTACACCTTC.

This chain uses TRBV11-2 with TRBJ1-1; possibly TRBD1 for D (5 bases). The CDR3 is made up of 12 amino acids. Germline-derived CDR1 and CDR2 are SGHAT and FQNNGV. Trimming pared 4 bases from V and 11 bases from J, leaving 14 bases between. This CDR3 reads CASSSGRGWAFF. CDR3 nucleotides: TGTGCCAGCAGCTCCGGGAGGGGATGGGCTTTCTTT.

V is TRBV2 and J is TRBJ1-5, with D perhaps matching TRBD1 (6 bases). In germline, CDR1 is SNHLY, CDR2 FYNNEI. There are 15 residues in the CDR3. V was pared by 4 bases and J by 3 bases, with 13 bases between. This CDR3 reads CASSGGRGNNQPQHF. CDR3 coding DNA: TGTGCCAGCAGTGGGGGGCGGGGGAACAATCAGCCCCAGCATTTT.

The CDR3 coding sequence is TGTGCCAGCAGGCCTCAGGGGGCTGACTATGGCTACACCTTC. It translates to CASRPQGADYGYTF. The chain joins TRBV5-6 to TRBJ1-2, with 8 bases aligning to TRBD1. Germline V gene lookup returns CDR1 SGHDT and CDR2 YYEEEE. The V gene end was trimmed by 5 bases and the J gene end by 3 bases; junction bases not matched to a gene: 6. The CDR3 runs to 14 residues.

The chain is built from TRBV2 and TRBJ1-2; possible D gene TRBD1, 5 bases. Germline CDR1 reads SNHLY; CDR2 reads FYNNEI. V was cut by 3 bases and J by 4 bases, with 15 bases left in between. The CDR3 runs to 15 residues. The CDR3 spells CASSDPGLTFYGYTF. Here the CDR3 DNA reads TGTGCCAGCAGTGATCCGGGACTCACTTTCTATGGCTACACCTTC.